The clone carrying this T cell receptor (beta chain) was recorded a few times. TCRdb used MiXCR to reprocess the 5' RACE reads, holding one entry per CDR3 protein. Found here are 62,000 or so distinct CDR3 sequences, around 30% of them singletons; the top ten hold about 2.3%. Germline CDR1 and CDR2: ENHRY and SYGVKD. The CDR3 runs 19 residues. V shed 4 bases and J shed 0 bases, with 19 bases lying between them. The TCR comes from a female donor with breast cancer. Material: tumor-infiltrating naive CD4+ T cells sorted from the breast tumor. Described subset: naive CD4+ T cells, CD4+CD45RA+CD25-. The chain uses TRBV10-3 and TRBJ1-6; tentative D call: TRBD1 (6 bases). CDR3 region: CAISGHYTGRSSYNSPLHF. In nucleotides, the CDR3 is TGTGCCATCAGTGGCCATTATACAGGGCGGAGCTCCTATAATTCACCCCTCCACTTT.